The source of this T cell receptor beta chain is a study of beta chain features in type 1 diabetes. Whole-study context: The patient and healthy donor groups were comparable for age, gender and cell yields.

Germline V gives CDR1 PRHDT, CDR2 FYEKMQ (reference sequence). V gave up 4 bases and J gave up 7 bases; unmatched junction bases: 8. The CDR3 is made up of 15 amino acids. Reverse transcribing all isolated RNA meant expressed TCRB transcripts were sequenced. Profiled with immunoSEQ multiplex PCR; TCRdb holds only in-frame clones, not every one. The profile shows about 170,000 clones, roughly 7.1% of them singletons. Each of the CD4+ naive, central memory, regulatory and stem cell-like memory populations was sorted via CD45RO/CCR7/CD25/CD127/CD95/CD27. Purity of each sorted population was above 98%. Study-wide findings and caveats: Patients with type 1 diabetes carried fewer insertions and had more deletions at their VDJ junctions. Among patients with Type 1 diabetes, TCRB CDR3s were moderately but significantly shorter in every one of the four CD4+ subsets.

As regards this clone: Its antigen is not identified.

This TCR came from a woman in her thirties or forties with type 1 diabetes. The chain links TRBV13 to TRBJ2-3, with 10 bases fitting TRBD1. Material for sequencing was central memory CD4+ T cells from blood. The CDR3 sequence is CASSSPGTGAYTQYF. CDR3 bases: TGTGCCAGCAGCTCCCCCGGGACAGGGGCTTATACGCAGTATTTT.